This T cell receptor beta chain was retrieved from a study of blood T cell repertoires in COVID-19. For the study at large: Samples of COVID-19 (acute and convalescent) were obtained from the United States, Italy and Spain.

CDR3 length: 14 residues. As originally analysed: Amplification of reference gene primers provided the estimated nucleated cell counts. TCRdb's copy holds only in-frame clones and misses some; the assay was immunoSEQ multiplex PCR. V and J calls and clone size are as listed in that table; D and trimming were resolved from the DNA. The table has 55,000 to 70,000 clones, under 80% seen once. The chain couples TRBV21-1 to TRBJ2-7; TRBD2 reflects the table's D call only, with no check against the DNA. TRBV21-1 is designated a pseudogene. Sequencing used peripheral blood. This TCR came from a human donor in a cohort sampled during active COVID-19. The CDR3 here is CASSLAGKSYEQYF. CDR3 in DNA: TGTGCCAGCAGCTTAGCGGGAAAGTCCTACGAGCAGTACTTC.